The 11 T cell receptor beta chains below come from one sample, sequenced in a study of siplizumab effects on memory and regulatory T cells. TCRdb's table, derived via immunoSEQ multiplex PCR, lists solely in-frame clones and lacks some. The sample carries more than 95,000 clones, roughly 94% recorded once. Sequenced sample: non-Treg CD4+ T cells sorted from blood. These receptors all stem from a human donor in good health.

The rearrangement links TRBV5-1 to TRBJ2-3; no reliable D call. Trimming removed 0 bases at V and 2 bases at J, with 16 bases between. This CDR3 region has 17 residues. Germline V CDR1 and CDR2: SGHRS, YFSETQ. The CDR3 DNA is TGCGCCAGCAGCTTGGGTACATCCCTTCAGCACACAGATACGCAGTATTTT. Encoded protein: CASSLGTSLQHTDTQYF.

CDR3 nucleotides: TGTGCCAGCAGCCGGGACAGGGTAGGATCACCCCTCCACTTT. This encodes CASSRDRVGSPLHF. V gene TRBV5-4 combines with J gene TRBJ1-6, with 9 bases lining up with TRBD1. The CDR3 covers 14 residues. Trimming removed 4 bases from V and 10 bases from J; junction bases left unmatched: 6. The germline CDR1 and CDR2 sequences are SGHNT and YYREEE (reference sequence).

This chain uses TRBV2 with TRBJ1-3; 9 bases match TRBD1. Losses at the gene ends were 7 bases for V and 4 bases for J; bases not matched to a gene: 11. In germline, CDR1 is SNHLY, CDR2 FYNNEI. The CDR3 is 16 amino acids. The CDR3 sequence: CASKSEGQGTGNTIYF. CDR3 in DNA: TGTGCCAGCAAGTCGGAGGGACAGGGTACAGGAAACACCATATATTTT.

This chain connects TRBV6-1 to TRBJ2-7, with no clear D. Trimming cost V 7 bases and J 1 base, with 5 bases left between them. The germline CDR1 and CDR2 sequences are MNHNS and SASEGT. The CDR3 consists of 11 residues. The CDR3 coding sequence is TGTGCCAGCACACAATCCTACGAGCAGTACTTC. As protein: CASTQSYEQYF.

CDR3 coding DNA: TGTGCCAGCAGCCCTCTAGCGGGAGCGGGCAATGAGCAGTTCTTC. It is translated as CASSPLAGAGNEQFF. The chain has TRBV14 and TRBJ2-1, with TRBD2 identical over 10 bases. V shed 4 bases, J shed 6 bases, and the junction held 6 bases outside the gene matches. CDR3 length: 15 residues. Germline CDR1 and CDR2: SGHDN and FVKESK.

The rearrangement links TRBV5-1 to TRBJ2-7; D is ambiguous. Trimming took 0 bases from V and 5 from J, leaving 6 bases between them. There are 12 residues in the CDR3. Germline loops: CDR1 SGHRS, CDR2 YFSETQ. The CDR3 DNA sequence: TGCGCCAGCAGCTTGGTTGGAAACGAGCAGTACTTC. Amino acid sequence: CASSLVGNEQYF.

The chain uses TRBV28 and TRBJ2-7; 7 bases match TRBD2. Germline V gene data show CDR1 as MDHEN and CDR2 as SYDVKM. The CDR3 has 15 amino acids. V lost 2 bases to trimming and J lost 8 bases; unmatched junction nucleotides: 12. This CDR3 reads CASSLTSGDLMKQYF. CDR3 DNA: TGTGCCAGCAGTTTAACCAGCGGGGACCTTATGAAGCAGTACTTC. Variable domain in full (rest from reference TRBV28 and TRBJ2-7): DVKVTQSSRYLVKRTGEKVFLECVQDMDHENMFWYRQDPGLGLRLIYFSYDVKMKEKGDIPEGYSVSREKKERFSLILESASTNQTSMYLCASSLTSGDLMKQYFGPGTRLTVT.

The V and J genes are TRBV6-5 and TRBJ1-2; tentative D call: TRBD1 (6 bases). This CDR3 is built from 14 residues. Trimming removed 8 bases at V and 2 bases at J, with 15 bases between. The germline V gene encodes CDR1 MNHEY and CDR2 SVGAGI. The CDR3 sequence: CASLGWGANYGYTF. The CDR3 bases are TGTGCCAGCTTAGGTTGGGGGGCGAACTATGGCTACACCTTC.

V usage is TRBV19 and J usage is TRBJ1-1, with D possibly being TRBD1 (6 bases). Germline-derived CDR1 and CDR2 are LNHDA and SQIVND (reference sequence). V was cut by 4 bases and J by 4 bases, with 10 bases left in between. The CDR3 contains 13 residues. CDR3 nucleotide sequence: TGTGCCAGTAGTAGTACAGGGCTCACTGAAGCTTTCTTT. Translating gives CASSSTGLTEAFF.

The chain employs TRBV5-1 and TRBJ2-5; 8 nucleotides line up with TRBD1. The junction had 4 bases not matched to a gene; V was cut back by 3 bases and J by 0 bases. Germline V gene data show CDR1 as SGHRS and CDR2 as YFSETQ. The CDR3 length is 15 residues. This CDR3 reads CASSWGTGYQETQYF. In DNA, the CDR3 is TGCGCCAGCAGCTGGGGGACAGGATACCAAGAGACCCAGTACTTC.

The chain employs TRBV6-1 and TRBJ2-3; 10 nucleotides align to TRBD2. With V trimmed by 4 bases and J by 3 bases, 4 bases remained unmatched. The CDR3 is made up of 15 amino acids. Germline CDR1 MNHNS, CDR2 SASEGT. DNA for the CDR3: TGTGCCAGCAGTGCTAGCGGGAGAGGGACAGATACGCAGTATTTT. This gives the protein CASSASGRGTDTQYF.